The clone carrying this T cell receptor beta chain was recorded at least ten times. As for time point: before trial treatment. The patients who were eligible all carried advanced solid tumors that lacked tumor-infiltrating lymphocytes, meaning the tumors were TIL-negative. TRAV- and TRBV-specific primers, spanning alpha and beta chains, primed first-strand cDNA. The PCR that amplified TCRs ran for 15 to 25 cycles, relying on a constant-region primer and a V-primer adapter. TCRdb recomputed calls from the reads with MiXCR, one row per CDR3 protein. The sample contains 59,000 or so distinct CDR3 sequences, around 27% of which appear only once. This specimen comes from a study of low-dose radiotherapy and immunotherapy resistance in tumors. Looking at the study overall: Participants in Cohort 2 were given 1 Gy per fraction every two weeks, for 13 Gy over 26 weeks. Every two weeks, cyclophosphamide 200 mg/m2 was infused one day before radiation plus immunotherapy.

V was pared by 4 bases and J by 3 bases, with 6 bases of the junction left unmatched. This CDR3 has 13 residues. Germline CDR1 DFQATT, CDR2 SNEGSKA (reference sequence). The chain couples TRBV20-1 to TRBJ2-7, with 7 bases fitting TRBD1. The sample in question was PBMCs, obtained before treatment. The sequence came from a male donor with rectosigmoid adenocarcinoma. Written as DNA, the CDR3 is TGCAGTGCTAAAAGACAGGGTTACTACGAGCAGTACTTC. Translation gives CSAKRQGYYEQYF.